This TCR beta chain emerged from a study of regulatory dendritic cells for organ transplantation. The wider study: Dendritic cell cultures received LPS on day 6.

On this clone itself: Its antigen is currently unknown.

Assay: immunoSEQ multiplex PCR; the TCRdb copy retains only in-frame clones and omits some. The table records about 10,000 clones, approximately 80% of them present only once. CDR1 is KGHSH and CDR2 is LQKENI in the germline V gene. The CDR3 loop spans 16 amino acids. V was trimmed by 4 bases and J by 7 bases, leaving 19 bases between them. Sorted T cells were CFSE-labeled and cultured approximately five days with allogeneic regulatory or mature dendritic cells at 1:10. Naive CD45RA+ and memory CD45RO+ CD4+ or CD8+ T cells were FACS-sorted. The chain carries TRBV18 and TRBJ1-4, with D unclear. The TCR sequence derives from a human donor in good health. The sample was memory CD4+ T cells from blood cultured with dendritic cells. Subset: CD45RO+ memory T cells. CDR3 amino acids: CASSLNSFRDGEKLFF. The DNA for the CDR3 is TGTGCCAGCTCACTAAACTCCTTCCGAGACGGTGAAAAACTGTTTTTT.